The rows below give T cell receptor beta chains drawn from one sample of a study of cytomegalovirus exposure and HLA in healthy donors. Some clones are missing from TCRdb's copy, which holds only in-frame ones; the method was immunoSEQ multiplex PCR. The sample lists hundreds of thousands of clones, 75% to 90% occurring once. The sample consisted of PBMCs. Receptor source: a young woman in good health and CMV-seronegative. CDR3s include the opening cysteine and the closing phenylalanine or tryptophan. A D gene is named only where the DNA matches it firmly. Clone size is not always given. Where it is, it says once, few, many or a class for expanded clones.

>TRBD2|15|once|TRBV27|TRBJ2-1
CASSLAGVSYNEQFF
TGTGCCAGCAGTTTAGCGGGAGTATCCTACAATGAGCAGTTCTTC
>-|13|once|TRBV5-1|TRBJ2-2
CASSLGRAGELFF
TGCGCCAGCAGCTTGGGCAGGGCCGGGGAGCTGTTTTTT
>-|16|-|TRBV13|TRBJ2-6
CASSQRRSSGANVLTF
TGTGCCAGCAGCCAAAGACGTAGCTCTGGGGCCAACGTCCTGACTTTC
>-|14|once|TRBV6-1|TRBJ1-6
CASSETPYNSPLHF
TGTGCCAGCAGTGAAACACCTTATAATTCACCCCTCCACTTT
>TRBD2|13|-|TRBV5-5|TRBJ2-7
CASSPGLTYEQYF
TGTGCCAGCAGTCCGGGACTAACCTACGAGCAGTACTTC
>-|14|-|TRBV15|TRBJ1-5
CATSRETENQPQHF
TGTGCCACCAGCAGAGAGACAGAGAATCAGCCCCAGCATTTT
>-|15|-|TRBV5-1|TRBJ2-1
CASSLAGQNYNEQFF
TGCGCCAGCAGCTTGGCAGGACAGAATTACAATGAGCAGTTCTTC
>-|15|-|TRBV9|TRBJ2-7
CASSVGSSRSYEQYF
TGTGCCAGCAGCGTAGGTAGCAGTCGGTCCTACGAGCAGTACTTC
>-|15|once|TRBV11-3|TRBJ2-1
CASSTKAGTYNEQFF
TGTGCCAGCAGCACTAAGGCAGGAACCTACAATGAGCAGTTCTTC
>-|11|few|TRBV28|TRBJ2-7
CASSPGHEQYF
TGTGCCAGCAGTCCCGGCCACGAGCAGTACTTC
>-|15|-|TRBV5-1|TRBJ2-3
CASSFRRSNVDTQYF
TGCGCCAGCAGCTTTCGGCGATCGAATGTGGATACGCAGTATTTT
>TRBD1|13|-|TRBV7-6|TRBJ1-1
CASSRRQGLEAFF
TGTGCCAGCAGTCGTAGACAGGGACTTGAAGCTTTCTTT
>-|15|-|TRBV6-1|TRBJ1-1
CASSEDVGSNTEAFF
TGTGCCAGCAGTGAAGATGTCGGCTCCAACACTGAAGCTTTCTTT
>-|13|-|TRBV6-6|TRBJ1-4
CASSYRHNEKLFF
TGTGCCAGCAGTTATAGGCATAATGAAAAACTGTTTTTT
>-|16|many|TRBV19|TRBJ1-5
CASTEDPNNSNQPQHF
TGTGCCAGTACCGAAGACCCAAACAATAGCAATCAGCCCCAGCATTTT
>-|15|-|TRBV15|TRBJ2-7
CATSRDRAAAYEQYF
TGTGCCACCAGCAGAGATAGAGCGGCGGCCTACGAGCAGTACTTC